This T cell receptor beta chain derives from a study of PD-1 blockade in mismatch repair-deficient tumors. Study conclusions and caveats: After pembrolizumab, tumor-resident clones rose rapidly, then generally contracted before radiologic responses.

A few pembrolizumab responders had their TCRs sequenced. Comment on this clone: No antigen is known for it.

This CDR3 is built from 15 residues. V was shortened by 5 bases and J by 7 bases, with 21 bases between the two germline ends. From germline, CDR1 is SGDLS and CDR2 YYNGEE. Generated by immunoSEQ multiplex PCR, the TCRdb table keeps only in-frame clones and is missing some. The profile shows more than 15,000 clones, about four fifths of them singletons. V usage is TRBV9 and J usage is TRBJ1-2, with a tentative D call TRBD1 (5 bases). The sample consisted of PBMCs, taken 4 weeks after starting pembrolizumab. The sequence was obtained from an adult with mismatch repair-deficient cancer. The CDR3, as DNA: TGTGCCAGCAGTCCAGACAGCTCCGGGTTCTCTGGCTACACCTTC. It specifies CASSPDSSGFSGYTF.